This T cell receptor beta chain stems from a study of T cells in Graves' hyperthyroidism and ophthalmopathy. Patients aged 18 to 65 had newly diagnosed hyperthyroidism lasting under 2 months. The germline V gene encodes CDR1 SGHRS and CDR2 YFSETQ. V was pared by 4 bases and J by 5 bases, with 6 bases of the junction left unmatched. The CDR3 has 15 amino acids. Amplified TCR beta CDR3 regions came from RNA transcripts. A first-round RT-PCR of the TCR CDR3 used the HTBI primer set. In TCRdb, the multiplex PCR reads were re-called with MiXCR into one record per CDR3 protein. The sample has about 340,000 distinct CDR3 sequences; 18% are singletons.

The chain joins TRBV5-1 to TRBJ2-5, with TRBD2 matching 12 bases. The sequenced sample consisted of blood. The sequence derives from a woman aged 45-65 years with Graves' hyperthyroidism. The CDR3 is CASSPGLAGTETQYF. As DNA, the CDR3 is TGCGCCAGCAGCCCCGGACTAGCGGGGACTGAGACCCAGTACTTC. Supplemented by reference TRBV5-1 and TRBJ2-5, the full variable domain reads KAGVTQTPRYLIKTRGQQVTLSCSPISGHRSVSWYQQTPGQGLQFLFEYFSETQRNKGNFPGRFSGRQFSNSRSEMNVSTLELGDSALYLCASSPGLAGTETQYFGPGTRLLVL.